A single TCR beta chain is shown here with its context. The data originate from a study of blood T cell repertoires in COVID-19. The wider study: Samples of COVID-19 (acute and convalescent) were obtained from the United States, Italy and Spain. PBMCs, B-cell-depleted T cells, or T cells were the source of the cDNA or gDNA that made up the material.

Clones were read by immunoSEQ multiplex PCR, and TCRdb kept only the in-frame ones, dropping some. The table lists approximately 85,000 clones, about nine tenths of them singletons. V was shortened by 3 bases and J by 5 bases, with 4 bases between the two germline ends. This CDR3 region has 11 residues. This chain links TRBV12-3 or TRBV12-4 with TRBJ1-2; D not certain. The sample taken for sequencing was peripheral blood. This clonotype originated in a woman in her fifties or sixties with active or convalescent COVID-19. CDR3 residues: CASSLSYGYTF. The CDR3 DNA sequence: TGTGCCAGCAGTTTGTCTTATGGCTACACCTTC.